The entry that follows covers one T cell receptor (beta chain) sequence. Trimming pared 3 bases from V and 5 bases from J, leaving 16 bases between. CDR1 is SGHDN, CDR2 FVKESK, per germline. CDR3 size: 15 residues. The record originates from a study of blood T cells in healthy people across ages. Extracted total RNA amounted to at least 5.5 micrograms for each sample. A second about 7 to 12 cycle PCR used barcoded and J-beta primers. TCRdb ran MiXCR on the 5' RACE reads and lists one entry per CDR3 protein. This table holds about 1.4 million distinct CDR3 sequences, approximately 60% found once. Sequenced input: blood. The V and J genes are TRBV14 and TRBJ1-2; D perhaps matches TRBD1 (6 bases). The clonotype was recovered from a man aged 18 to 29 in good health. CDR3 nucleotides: TGTGCCAGCAGCCAGGCTGCGACAGGCCGGTATGGCTACACCTTC. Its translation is CASSQAATGRYGYTF.